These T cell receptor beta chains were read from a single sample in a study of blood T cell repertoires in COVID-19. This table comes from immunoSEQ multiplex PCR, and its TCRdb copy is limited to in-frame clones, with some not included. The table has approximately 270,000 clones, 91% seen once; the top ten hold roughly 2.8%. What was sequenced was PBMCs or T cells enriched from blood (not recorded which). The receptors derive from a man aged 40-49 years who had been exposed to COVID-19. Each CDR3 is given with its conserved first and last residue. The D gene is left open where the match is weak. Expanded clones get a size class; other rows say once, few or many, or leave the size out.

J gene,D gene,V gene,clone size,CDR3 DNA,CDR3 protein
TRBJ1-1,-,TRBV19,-,TGTGCCACCCTGAGTGTGAACACTGAAGCTTTCTTT,CATLSVNTEAFF
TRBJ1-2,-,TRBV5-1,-,TGCGCCAGCAGCTTGGAGGGGATGTATGGCTACACCTTC,CASSLEGMYGYTF
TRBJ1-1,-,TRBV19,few,TGTGCCAGTAGTCAAACAGGGCGCACTGAAGCTTTCTTT,CASSQTGRTEAFF
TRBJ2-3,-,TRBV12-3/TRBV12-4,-,TGTGCCAGCAGTGACGAGCCCTGGGCTACGCAGTATTTT,CASSDEPWATQYF
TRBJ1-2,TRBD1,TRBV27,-,TGTGCCAGCAGTCGAACAGGGGGCGCGATCTATGGCTACACCTTC,CASSRTGGAIYGYTF
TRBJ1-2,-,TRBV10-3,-,TGTGCCATCAGGCCCTATGGAGAAGTATATGGCTACACCTTC,CAIRPYGEVYGYTF
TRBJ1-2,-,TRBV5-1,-,TGCGCCAGCAGCTTTACGCAGGATGGCTACACCTTC,CASSFTQDGYTF
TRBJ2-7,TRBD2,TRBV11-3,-,TGTGCCAGCAGTTCCGGGACTAGCGGGATTTACGAGCAGTACTTC,CASSSGTSGIYEQYF
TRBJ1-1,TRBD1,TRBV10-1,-,TGCGCCAGCAGTCGACAGGGAGATTCTGAAGCTTTCTTT,CASSRQGDSEAFF
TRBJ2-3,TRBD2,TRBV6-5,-,TGTGCCAGCAGTTACCGCGGGAGCTCCCCAGATACGCAGTATTTT,CASSYRGSSPDTQYF
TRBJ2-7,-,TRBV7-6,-,TGTGCCAGCAGCTTAGCCGTCCAGGGAAACGAGCAGTACTTC,CASSLAVQGNEQYF
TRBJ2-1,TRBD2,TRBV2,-,TGTGCCAGCAGGAACCTAGCGGGAGTGGGAAATGAGCAGTTCTTC,CASRNLAGVGNEQFF
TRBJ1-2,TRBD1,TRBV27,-,TGTGCCAGCAGTTCCCATGTGGGTAGGGGGCAAATCGGAGGCTACACCTTC,CASSSHVGRGQIGGYTF
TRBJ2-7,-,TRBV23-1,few,TGCGCCAGCAGTCAATCTCGAAGTCATGACACAAACTACGAGCAGTACTTC,CASSQSRSHDTNYEQYF
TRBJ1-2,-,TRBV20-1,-,TGCAGTGCTTTAAGACAAAATGGCTACACCTTC,CSALRQNGYTF
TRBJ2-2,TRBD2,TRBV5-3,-,TGTGCCAGAAGCTTACGCGGGAGGGCAGGGACCGGGGAGCTGTTTTTT,CARSLRGRAGTGELFF
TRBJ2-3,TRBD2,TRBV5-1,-,TGCGCCAGCAGCTTGGCCAGCGGGAGGAGCACAGATACGCAGTATTTT,CASSLASGRSTDTQYF
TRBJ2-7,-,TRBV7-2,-,TGTGCCAGCAGCACTACAGGGCCCGAGCAGTACTTC,CASSTTGPEQYF
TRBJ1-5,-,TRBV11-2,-,TGTGCCAGCAGCTTAGAGGACAGTGGAGCCCAGCATTTT,CASSLEDSGAQHF
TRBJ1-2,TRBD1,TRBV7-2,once,TGTGCCAGCAGCGCCGGGACAGGGTATGGCTACACCTTC,CASSAGTGYGYTF
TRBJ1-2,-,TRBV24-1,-,TGTGCCACCAGTGACCATACTAGAAGAGGGGGCTACACCTTC,CATSDHTRRGGYTF
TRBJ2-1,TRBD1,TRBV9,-,TGTGCCAGCAGCGTAGGAGGGGGCCCCTACAATGAGCAGTTCTTC,CASSVGGGPYNEQFF
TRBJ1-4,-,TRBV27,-,TGTGCCAGCAGTTTTACGGGGCGGGGTGAAAAACTGTTTTTT,CASSFTGRGEKLFF
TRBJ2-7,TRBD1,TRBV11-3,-,TGTGCCAGCAGCTCCAGGGGGTTGAGCGAGCAGTACTTC,CASSSRGLSEQYF
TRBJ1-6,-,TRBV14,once,TGTGCCAGCAGCCCCAACCCCAGATACAGGTCGAATTCACCCCTCCACTTT,CASSPNPRYRSNSPLHF
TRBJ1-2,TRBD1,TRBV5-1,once,TGCGCCAGCAGCTTGGGGACAGGGGGTAACTATGGCTACACCTTC,CASSLGTGGNYGYTF
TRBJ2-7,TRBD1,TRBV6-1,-,TGTGCCAGCAGTGACCCGGGACAGGGTCTTCTTTCCTACGAGCAGTACTTC,CASSDPGQGLLSYEQYF
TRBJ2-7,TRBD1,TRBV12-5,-,TGTGCTAGTGGCCGCGGGACAGGGGGTAACGAGCAGTACTTC,CASGRGTGGNEQYF
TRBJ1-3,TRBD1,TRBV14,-,TGTGCCAACAGACATCCGGGACAGGCTGGTGGAAACACCATATATTTT,CANRHPGQAGGNTIYF
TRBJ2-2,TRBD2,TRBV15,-,TGTGCCACCAGCAGAGGAGGTAGCGGGAAAGCCGGGGAGCTGTTTTTT,CATSRGGSGKAGELFF
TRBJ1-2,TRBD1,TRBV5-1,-,TGCGCCAGCAGCTTGGAGGGGACAGGGAATGGCTACACCTTC,CASSLEGTGNGYTF
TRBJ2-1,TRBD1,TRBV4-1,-,TGCGCCAGCAGCCAAGTAGGATCCCGGCTAATCAGGGACAGAAGCTACAATGAGCAGTTCTTC,CASSQVGSRLIRDRSYNEQFF
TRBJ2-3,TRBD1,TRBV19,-,TGTGCCAGTAGTATTGGGACAGGGGGTGTGGATACGCAGTATTTT,CASSIGTGGVDTQYF
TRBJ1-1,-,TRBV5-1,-,TGCGCCAGCAGTTTTAGGCGGGGGGAGAACACTGAAGCTTTCTTT,CASSFRRGENTEAFF
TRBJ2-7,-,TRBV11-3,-,TGTGCCAGCAGCTGGACAGAGCAAACCTACGAGCAGTACTTC,CASSWTEQTYEQYF
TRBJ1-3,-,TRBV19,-,TGTGCCAGTAGGCCCGGGAGCTACTCTGGAAACACCATATATTTT,CASRPGSYSGNTIYF
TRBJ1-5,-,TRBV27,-,TGTGCCAGCAGCCCCACCCAGGGGCCTCAGCCCCAGCATTTT,CASSPTQGPQPQHF
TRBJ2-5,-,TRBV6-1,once,TGTGCCAGCAGTGAAGCCCCTAGAGCGGACCAAGAGACCCAGTACTTC,CASSEAPRADQETQYF
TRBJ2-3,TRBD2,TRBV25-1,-,TGTGCCAGCAGAGCGGGAATTGCAAATACGCAGTATTTT,CASRAGIANTQYF
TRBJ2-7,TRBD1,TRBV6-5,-,TGTGCCACTTCTCCGGGACAGAGCTACGAGCAGTACTTC,CATSPGQSYEQYF
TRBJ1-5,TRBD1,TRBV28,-,TGTGCCAGCATTTCTCTCACGAGGGGACAGGATCAGCCCCAGCATTTT,CASISLTRGQDQPQHF
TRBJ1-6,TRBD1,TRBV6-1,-,TGTGCCAGCAGTGAAGTGGGCAGGGGGTATTCACCCCTCCACTTT,CASSEVGRGYSPLHF
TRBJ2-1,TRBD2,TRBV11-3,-,TGTGCCAGCAGCTTCGGGACTAGCGGAACCAATGAGCAGTTCTTC,CASSFGTSGTNEQFF